This T cell receptor beta chain was recovered during a study of graft-versus-host responses after intestinal transplantation. Turning to the study itself: Each of the recipients got a multivisceral, liver-intestinal, or isolated intestinal transplant.

Sequencing was performed with immunoSEQ multiplex PCR; in TCRdb, only in-frame clones are kept and a portion is missing. The sample lists over 75,000 clones, around 88% seen once, with more than 1.4% in the top ten. Trimming removed 6 bases at V and 2 bases at J, with 12 bases between. Per germline, CDR1 MNHNS and CDR2 SASEGT. The CDR3 has 14 residues. General study findings and limits: Levels of circulating GvH clones at their peak were associated with early post-transplant HvG declines.

In its sample, this clone was seen once. Its matching antigen is unknown. This sequence originates from a human patient who received an intestinal transplant, so some T cells may come from the graft donor. The genes are TRBV6-1 and TRBJ2-3; either TRBD1 or TRBD2 may supply D (5 bases each). The sequences come from PBMCs, collected 255 days after intestinal transplant. The CDR3 nucleotides read TGTGCCAGCAGGGATTGGGGGATCACAGATACGCAGTATTTT. The encoded protein is CASRDWGITDTQYF.